The rows below give T cell receptor beta chains drawn from one sample of a study of monozygotic twins with inflammatory bowel disease. For each CDR3 protein, TCRdb gives one entry from its re-call of the 5' RACE reads, without DNA. Its table lists 350,000 to 400,000 distinct CDR3 sequences. Sequenced input: blood. These receptor sequences come from a human donor with ulcerative colitis or Crohn's disease, or a healthy co-twin of an affected twin (not recorded which). Each CDR3 is given with its conserved first and last residue.

TRBV6-4,TRBJ2-3,CASSDAGEVDTQYF
TRBV20-1,TRBJ1-4,CSVSSGQGGLMVF
TRBV7-3,TRBJ1-6,CASSPRGGSRSPLHF
TRBV4-2,TRBJ1-1,CASSQGDRGPLTHTEAFF
TRBV7-2,TRBJ2-4,CASSLARTGGNIQYF
TRBV7-9,TRBJ1-4,CASSPTGQGRNEKLFF
TRBV6-6,TRBJ1-1,CASDRDTEAFF
TRBV6-2/TRBV6-3,TRBJ2-1,CASSYSSSAGGSNEQFF
TRBV27,TRBJ2-7,CASSLTGFHEQYF
TRBV7-3,TRBJ2-5,CASSLKGSGVETQYF
TRBV3-1,TRBJ1-5,CASSQVSGIFSNQPQHF
TRBV6-1,TRBJ2-1,CASSPMTPYNEQFF
TRBV4-1,TRBJ1-4,CASSQDPGDRNEKLFF
TRBV29-1,TRBJ2-3,CSLLGGSTDTQYF
TRBV12-3/TRBV12-4,TRBJ1-2,CASIRRGSDPGGYTF
TRBV7-9,TRBJ2-5,CASSLTGIGNQETQYF
TRBV28,TRBJ1-2,CASSPLVGNGYTF
TRBV9,TRBJ2-2,CASSGPGLATGELFF
TRBV7-2,TRBJ2-5,CASKAGQETQYF
TRBV5-6,TRBJ2-1,CASSLDLEQFF
TRBV6-6,TRBJ1-3,CASSPRTDGNTIYF
TRBV27,TRBJ1-4,CASSLGTGRGATNEKLFF
TRBV6-2/TRBV6-3,TRBJ2-2,CASRPQGEMGGTGELFF
TRBV18,TRBJ2-2,CASSPQRAPAGELFF
TRBV9,TRBJ2-3,CASSVAQLKGTDTQYF
TRBV18,TRBJ1-4,CASSPGQVAATNEKLFF
TRBV5-1,TRBJ2-3,CASSLTGQDGTQYF
TRBV7-9,TRBJ2-1,CASSYSSGGAWNEQFF
TRBV29-1,TRBJ2-2,CSAYGQTGTGELFF
TRBV4-3,TRBJ2-1,CASSQLGLAANEQFF